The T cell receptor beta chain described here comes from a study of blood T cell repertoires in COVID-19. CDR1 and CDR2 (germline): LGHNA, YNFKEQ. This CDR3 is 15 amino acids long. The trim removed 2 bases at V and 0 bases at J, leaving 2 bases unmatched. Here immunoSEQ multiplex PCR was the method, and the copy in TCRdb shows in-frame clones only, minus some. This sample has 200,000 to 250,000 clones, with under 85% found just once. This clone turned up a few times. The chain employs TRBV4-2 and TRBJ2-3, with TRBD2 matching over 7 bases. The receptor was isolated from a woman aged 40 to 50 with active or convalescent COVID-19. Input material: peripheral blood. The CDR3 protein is CASSQLAASTDTQYF. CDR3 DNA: TGTGCCAGCAGCCAACTAGCGGCTAGCACAGATACGCAGTATTTT.